The source of this TCR beta chain is a study of T cells in Graves' hyperthyroidism and ophthalmopathy. Researchers took RNA transcripts and amplified the TCR beta CDR3 regions from them. When the TCR CDR3 underwent first-round RT-PCR, the HTBI primer set was used. TCRdb reprocessed the multiplex PCR reads via MiXCR and lists one record per CDR3 protein. Altogether 610,000 or so distinct CDR3 sequences are present, more than 45% being singletons, with the ten largest covering more than 7.5%. The V and J ends lost 8 bases and 4 bases respectively, with 9 bases between them. CDR1 LNHDA and CDR2 SQIVND come from the germline V gene (reference sequence). The CDR3 consists of 12 residues.

The clonotype was recovered from a young woman with Graves' hyperthyroidism. J is TRBJ2-4 and V is TRBV19, with a tentative D call TRBD2 (5 bases). Sequenced sample: peripheral blood or thyroid tissue (not recorded which). CDR3: CASSRGKNIQYF. CDR3 sequence (DNA): TGTGCCAGTTCTCGCGGGAAAAACATTCAGTACTTC.